These T cell receptor beta chains were read from a single sample in a study of response to subunit inactivated influenza vaccine. MiXCR, run by TCRdb on the RT-PCR reads, gives a single entry per CDR3 protein. The sample contains 500,000 or so distinct CDR3 sequences, approximately 15% of which appear only once. The specimen comprised CD4+ T cells sorted from PBMCs, sampled roughly 24 months after vaccination. The source of these receptors is a man between 45 and 75 years old who received an inactivated influenza vaccine. Each CDR3 is given with its conserved first and last residue. A D gene is named only where the DNA matches it firmly. Size is stated for part of the rows, as once, few or many counts, or as a class when the clone is expanded.

CDR3 length: 14; V gene: TRBV7-2; J gene: TRBJ2-1; D gene: TRBD1; clone size: few; CDR3 DNA: TGTGCCAGCAGCTATCCGGGACAGGGTAATGAGCAGTTCTTC; CDR3 protein: CASSYPGQGNEQFF
CDR3 length: 16; V gene: TRBV11-2; J gene: TRBJ2-3; D gene: TRBD2; clone size: -; CDR3 DNA: TGTGCCAGCAGCTTAGCGTCTAGCGGGGGCACAGATACGCAGTATTTT; CDR3 protein: CASSLASSGGTDTQYF
CDR3 length: 17; V gene: TRBV5-5; J gene: TRBJ2-1; D gene: -; clone size: -; CDR3 DNA: TGTGCCAGCAGCTTTCCCCGTGGGGAAAGGTCCTACAATGAGCAGTTCTTC; CDR3 protein: CASSFPRGERSYNEQFF
CDR3 length: 16; V gene: TRBV7-2; J gene: TRBJ2-4; D gene: TRBD2; clone size: -; CDR3 DNA: TGTGCCAGCAGCTTAGCGGTCGGGGGGGCCAAAAACATTCAGTACTTC; CDR3 protein: CASSLAVGGAKNIQYF
CDR3 length: 13; V gene: TRBV29-1; J gene: TRBJ2-5; D gene: -; clone size: few; CDR3 DNA: TGCAGCGCAGACAGGACGGCCCAAGAGACCCAGTACTTC; CDR3 protein: CSADRTAQETQYF
CDR3 length: 15; V gene: TRBV5-6; J gene: TRBJ2-7; D gene: -; clone size: few; CDR3 DNA: TGTGCCAGCAGCTTGCGGCGCGGCAACTACCACGAGCAGTACTTC; CDR3 protein: CASSLRRGNYHEQYF
CDR3 length: 16; V gene: TRBV28; J gene: TRBJ2-1; D gene: TRBD2; clone size: -; CDR3 DNA: TGTGCCAGCAGCCCCCTTGCTAGCGGGAGGTTGAATGAGCAGTTCTTC; CDR3 protein: CASSPLASGRLNEQFF
CDR3 length: 14; V gene: TRBV12-3/TRBV12-4; J gene: TRBJ1-5; D gene: -; clone size: -; CDR3 DNA: TGTGCCAGCACTCTAGGAGGGTACAATCAGCCCCAGCATTTT; CDR3 protein: CASTLGGYNQPQHF
CDR3 length: 16; V gene: TRBV6-2/TRBV6-3; J gene: TRBJ1-6; D gene: TRBD1; clone size: -; CDR3 DNA: TGTGCCAGCAGTTACCCGACAGGGACGAATAATTCACCCCTCCACTTT; CDR3 protein: CASSYPTGTNNSPLHF
CDR3 length: 18; V gene: TRBV11-2; J gene: TRBJ1-3; D gene: -; clone size: few; CDR3 DNA: TGTGCCAGCAGCCCTAGTCCCCCCAGGCGGAGCTCTGGAAACACCATATATTTT; CDR3 protein: CASSPSPPRRSSGNTIYF
CDR3 length: 14; V gene: TRBV20-1; J gene: TRBJ2-7; D gene: -; clone size: many; CDR3 DNA: TGCAGTGCTAGCAGGGGTTTTGCCACCTACGAGCAGTACTTC; CDR3 protein: CSASRGFATYEQYF
CDR3 length: 17; V gene: TRBV3-1; J gene: TRBJ2-7; D gene: TRBD1; clone size: -; CDR3 DNA: TGTGCCAGCAGCCAGCTATCCTTCTTTGGACAGGGGGCCGGGCAGTACTTC; CDR3 protein: CASSQLSFFGQGAGQYF
CDR3 length: 15; V gene: TRBV7-9; J gene: TRBJ2-3; D gene: TRBD1; clone size: -; CDR3 DNA: TGTGCCAGCAGCTTCAAACAGGGGGGAACAGATACGCAGTATTTT; CDR3 protein: CASSFKQGGTDTQYF
CDR3 length: 14; V gene: TRBV4-3; J gene: TRBJ2-5; D gene: -; clone size: few; CDR3 DNA: TGCGCCAGCAGCCAAGATGTAGCAGGCCGGAACCAGTACTTC; CDR3 protein: CASSQDVAGRNQYF
CDR3 length: 14; V gene: TRBV5-1; J gene: TRBJ2-2; D gene: -; clone size: few; CDR3 DNA: TGCGCCAGCAGCCCCGGGCGAATTTCCGGGGAGCTGTTTTTT; CDR3 protein: CASSPGRISGELFF
CDR3 length: 15; V gene: TRBV7-2; J gene: TRBJ2-5; D gene: TRBD2; clone size: -; CDR3 DNA: TGTGCCAGCAGCCCCCTAGCGGCTAAAAAAGAGACCCAGTACTTC; CDR3 protein: CASSPLAAKKETQYF
CDR3 length: 12; V gene: TRBV28; J gene: TRBJ1-1; D gene: TRBD1; clone size: few; CDR3 DNA: TGTGCCAGCAGTTTGGGACAGAAGGAGGCTTTCTTT; CDR3 protein: CASSLGQKEAFF
CDR3 length: 16; V gene: TRBV9; J gene: TRBJ2-7; D gene: -; clone size: few; CDR3 DNA: TGTGCCAGCAGCGTAGGATCTGGGACAACCGACTACGAGCAGTACTTC; CDR3 protein: CASSVGSGTTDYEQYF
CDR3 length: 15; V gene: TRBV20-1; J gene: TRBJ2-7; D gene: -; clone size: few; CDR3 DNA: TGCAGTGTTCTGAACGGACAGACGATAAACTACGAGCAGTACTTC; CDR3 protein: CSVLNGQTINYEQYF
CDR3 length: 14; V gene: TRBV9; J gene: TRBJ1-1; D gene: -; clone size: -; CDR3 DNA: TGTGCGAGCAGCGTAGAGGACAAGAACACTGAAGCTTTCTTT; CDR3 protein: CASSVEDKNTEAFF
CDR3 length: 13; V gene: TRBV15; J gene: TRBJ2-5; D gene: -; clone size: -; CDR3 DNA: TGTGCCACCAGCAGCCCCCTGGGGGAGACCCAGTACTTC; CDR3 protein: CATSSPLGETQYF
CDR3 length: 16; V gene: TRBV7-9; J gene: TRBJ1-3; D gene: -; clone size: -; CDR3 DNA: TGTGCCAGCAGCTTAGCGGGGCAGAGCTACGGAAACACCATATATTTT; CDR3 protein: CASSLAGQSYGNTIYF
CDR3 length: 15; V gene: TRBV14; J gene: TRBJ2-1; D gene: -; clone size: -; CDR3 DNA: TGTGCCAGCAGCCATCAGGGTAAGGGATACAATGAGCAGTTCTTC; CDR3 protein: CASSHQGKGYNEQFF
CDR3 length: 13; V gene: TRBV10-3; J gene: TRBJ2-7; D gene: -; clone size: -; CDR3 DNA: TGTGCCATCAGTGAAGGAAAGTCCTACGAGCAGTACTTC; CDR3 protein: CAISEGKSYEQYF
CDR3 length: 13; V gene: TRBV20-1; J gene: TRBJ1-5; D gene: -; clone size: few; CDR3 DNA: TGCAGTGCTCGTGACACGGGCGAACAGCCCCAGCATTTT; CDR3 protein: CSARDTGEQPQHF
CDR3 length: 15; V gene: TRBV20-1; J gene: TRBJ2-3; D gene: TRBD2; clone size: -; CDR3 DNA: TGCAGTGCTAGAGATAGCGGGGGGGCCGCAGATACGCAGTATTTT; CDR3 protein: CSARDSGGAADTQYF
CDR3 length: 15; V gene: TRBV20-1; J gene: TRBJ2-2; D gene: -; clone size: -; CDR3 DNA: TGCAGTGCTATACGGGACAACCTTAACACCGGGGAGCTGTTTTTT; CDR3 protein: CSAIRDNLNTGELFF
CDR3 length: 15; V gene: TRBV5-1; J gene: TRBJ2-1; D gene: TRBD2; clone size: -; CDR3 DNA: TGCGCCAGCAGCCAAACTAGCGGGACCCACAATGAGCAGTTCTTC; CDR3 protein: CASSQTSGTHNEQFF
CDR3 length: 20; V gene: TRBV27; J gene: TRBJ2-1; D gene: TRBD2; clone size: few; CDR3 DNA: TGTGCCAGCAGTCCCCGGATCGGACTAGCGGGCATAGGGGCTTACAATGAGCAGTTCTTC; CDR3 protein: CASSPRIGLAGIGAYNEQFF
CDR3 length: 13; V gene: TRBV6-6; J gene: TRBJ2-5; D gene: TRBD2; clone size: -; CDR3 DNA: TGTGCCAGCAGTCTCCTAGCGGGGGAGACCCAGTACTTC; CDR3 protein: CASSLLAGETQYF
CDR3 length: 13; V gene: TRBV7-2; J gene: TRBJ2-3; D gene: TRBD2; clone size: few; CDR3 DNA: TGTGCCAGCAGCTTAGGGACTAGCGGGCCCCCCCATTTT; CDR3 protein: CASSLGTSGPPHF
CDR3 length: 15; V gene: TRBV4-3; J gene: TRBJ2-2; D gene: -; clone size: few; CDR3 DNA: TGCGCCAGCAGCCAAGATCACGGTGCAGCCGGGGAGCTGTTTTTT; CDR3 protein: CASSQDHGAAGELFF
CDR3 length: 14; V gene: TRBV2; J gene: TRBJ2-5; D gene: TRBD2; clone size: few; CDR3 DNA: TGTGCCAGCACTAGCGGGAGGATCCAAGAGACCCAGTACTTC; CDR3 protein: CASTSGRIQETQYF
CDR3 length: 16; V gene: TRBV12-3/TRBV12-4; J gene: TRBJ2-1; D gene: -; clone size: -; CDR3 DNA: TGTGCCAGCAGTCCCAGAGGTGGGAGCTCCTACAATGAGCAGTTCTTC; CDR3 protein: CASSPRGGSSYNEQFF
CDR3 length: 11; V gene: TRBV20-1; J gene: TRBJ2-1; D gene: -; clone size: -; CDR3 DNA: TGCAGTGTAGTAGAACTCACTGAGCAGTTCTTC; CDR3 protein: CSVVELTEQFF
CDR3 length: 15; V gene: TRBV4-3; J gene: TRBJ1-2; D gene: -; clone size: few; CDR3 DNA: TGCGCCAGCAGCCAAGATCCGGGGGCTGGGTATGGCTACACCTTC; CDR3 protein: CASSQDPGAGYGYTF
CDR3 length: 16; V gene: TRBV11-2; J gene: TRBJ2-5; D gene: TRBD2; clone size: -; CDR3 DNA: TGTGCCAGCAGCGTCCTAGGGCGGGGGGGACAAGAGACCCAGTACTTC; CDR3 protein: CASSVLGRGGQETQYF
CDR3 length: 16; V gene: TRBV7-2; J gene: TRBJ2-2; D gene: TRBD2; clone size: few; CDR3 DNA: TGTGCCAGCAGCCCACCCCCGGGGGGGATTGGCGGGGAGCTGTTTTTT; CDR3 protein: CASSPPPGGIGGELFF
CDR3 length: 15; V gene: TRBV24-1; J gene: TRBJ2-1; D gene: -; clone size: few; CDR3 DNA: TGTGCCACCAGTGATTTGGTGGGACGGTCCGGTGAGCAGTTCTTC; CDR3 protein: CATSDLVGRSGEQFF
CDR3 length: 13; V gene: TRBV20-1; J gene: TRBJ2-5; D gene: TRBD1; clone size: few; CDR3 DNA: TGCAGTGCTAAAGGGACAGGGTGGGAGACCCAGTACTTC; CDR3 protein: CSAKGTGWETQYF
CDR3 length: 16; V gene: TRBV28; J gene: TRBJ2-2; D gene: TRBD2; clone size: few; CDR3 DNA: TGTGCCAGCAGTGCCACTAGCGGAAGGAACACCGGGGAGCTGTTTTTT; CDR3 protein: CASSATSGRNTGELFF
CDR3 length: 18; V gene: TRBV11-2; J gene: TRBJ2-2; D gene: -; clone size: few; CDR3 DNA: TGTGCCAGCAGCTCCCGCACGGGGAGTGGGTTGAGTCCCGGGGAGCTGTTTTTT; CDR3 protein: CASSSRTGSGLSPGELFF
CDR3 length: 11; V gene: TRBV28; J gene: TRBJ1-2; D gene: -; clone size: -; CDR3 DNA: TGTGCCAGCGTCGAGGGGGATGGCTACACCTTC; CDR3 protein: CASVEGDGYTF
CDR3 length: 17; V gene: TRBV12-5; J gene: TRBJ2-1; D gene: TRBD2; clone size: few; CDR3 DNA: TGTGCTAGTGGTTTGGGACTAGCGGGAGGGGGGATAAATGAGCAGTTCTTC; CDR3 protein: CASGLGLAGGGINEQFF
CDR3 length: 14; V gene: TRBV5-5; J gene: TRBJ2-7; D gene: -; clone size: -; CDR3 DNA: TGTGCCAGCAGCTTGGGACAGGAATCGTACGAGCAGTACTTC; CDR3 protein: CASSLGQESYEQYF
CDR3 length: 17; V gene: TRBV5-1; J gene: TRBJ2-3; D gene: -; clone size: -; CDR3 DNA: TGCGCCAGCAGCTTCCAGGGACTCCCTCCTCCTACAGATACGCAGTATTTT; CDR3 protein: CASSFQGLPPPTDTQYF
CDR3 length: 15; V gene: TRBV6-5; J gene: TRBJ2-1; D gene: TRBD1; clone size: few; CDR3 DNA: TGTGCCAGCAGTTACGGGACAGGGTCCTACAATGAGCAGTTCTTC; CDR3 protein: CASSYGTGSYNEQFF
CDR3 length: 17; V gene: TRBV10-3; J gene: TRBJ2-7; D gene: TRBD1; clone size: few; CDR3 DNA: TGTGCCATCAGTCCCCACTCCCCCGGGACAGGGTTCTACGAGCAGTACTTC; CDR3 protein: CAISPHSPGTGFYEQYF
CDR3 length: 15; V gene: TRBV7-8; J gene: TRBJ2-1; D gene: -; clone size: few; CDR3 DNA: TGTGCCAGCAGCTTAGGCTCTTATTCGTTCAATGAGCAGTTCTTC; CDR3 protein: CASSLGSYSFNEQFF
CDR3 length: 14; V gene: TRBV20-1; J gene: TRBJ2-3; D gene: -; clone size: -; CDR3 DNA: TGCAGTGCCTCGGATTCCCTAGTACCAGATACGCAGTATTTT; CDR3 protein: CSASDSLVPDTQYF
CDR3 length: 14; V gene: TRBV7-2; J gene: TRBJ2-7; D gene: TRBD1; clone size: few; CDR3 DNA: TGTGCCAGCAGCGGCCGGACAGGGGAGGTCGAGCAGTACTTC; CDR3 protein: CASSGRTGEVEQYF
CDR3 length: 21; V gene: TRBV7-2; J gene: TRBJ1-5; D gene: -; clone size: -; CDR3 DNA: TGTGCCAGCAGCTTAGCGCGGGGGGGTTCAGGGGACCTGCTTAGCAATCAGCCCCAGCATTTT; CDR3 protein: CASSLARGGSGDLLSNQPQHF
CDR3 length: 16; V gene: TRBV7-6; J gene: TRBJ2-7; D gene: TRBD1; clone size: -; CDR3 DNA: TGTGCCAGCAGCCAATGGGGACAGGGGTCCTCCTACGAGCAGTACTTC; CDR3 protein: CASSQWGQGSSYEQYF
CDR3 length: 15; V gene: TRBV19; J gene: TRBJ2-1; D gene: TRBD1; clone size: many; CDR3 DNA: TGTGCCAGTAGCCCTACAGGGGCATCCTACAATGAGCAGTTCTTC; CDR3 protein: CASSPTGASYNEQFF
CDR3 length: 13; V gene: TRBV7-9; J gene: TRBJ2-3; D gene: -; clone size: -; CDR3 DNA: TGTGCCAGCAGCTTAAATTCCGCCGTTACGCAGTATTTT; CDR3 protein: CASSLNSAVTQYF
CDR3 length: 14; V gene: TRBV5-1; J gene: TRBJ1-1; D gene: -; clone size: -; CDR3 DNA: TGCGCCAGCAGCTTGGGTCTGATGAACACTGAAGCTTTCTTT; CDR3 protein: CASSLGLMNTEAFF
CDR3 length: 14; V gene: TRBV6-2/TRBV6-3; J gene: TRBJ1-5; D gene: -; clone size: few; CDR3 DNA: TGTGCCAGCAGTTACGTAAATAGCAATCAGCCCCAGCATTTT; CDR3 protein: CASSYVNSNQPQHF
CDR3 length: 16; V gene: TRBV25-1; J gene: TRBJ2-1; D gene: -; clone size: -; CDR3 DNA: TGTGCCAGCAGTGCCGCTACGCTCAGCTCCTACAATGAGCAGTTCTTC; CDR3 protein: CASSAATLSSYNEQFF
CDR3 length: 13; V gene: TRBV6-2/TRBV6-3; J gene: TRBJ2-1; D gene: TRBD2; clone size: -; CDR3 DNA: TGTGCCAGCAGTTGGGGGACTAACAATGAGCAGTTCTTC; CDR3 protein: CASSWGTNNEQFF